Listed here is a single T cell receptor (beta chain). The data were taken from a study of T cells in Graves' hyperthyroidism and ophthalmopathy. Across the whole study: Peripheral blood samples were taken at initial diagnosis, prior to any treatment.

The source of the PBMCs was over 8.5 ml of fresh peripheral blood. TCR beta CDR3 regions were amplified from RNA. HTBI primers were used for first-round RT-PCR of the TCR CDR3. TCRdb used MiXCR to reprocess the multiplex PCR reads, holding one entry per CDR3 protein. The sample includes a few hundred thousand distinct CDR3 sequences, under 25% seen only once; the top ten take over 45%. The receptor's source is a woman aged 45-59 years with Graves' hyperthyroidism. The specimen was blood.

The DNA of the CDR3 is TGCAGCGTAGCGGGAGGCACAGATACGCAGTATTTT. Residues: CSVAGGTDTQYF. The chain links TRBV29-1 to TRBJ2-3, with TRBD2 matching over 8 bases. CDR1 and CDR2 from the germline V gene are SQVTM and ANQGSEA. CDR3 length equals 12 residues. After removal of 6 bases from V and 1 base from J, the junction contained 0 bases not matched to a gene.